The next 18 T cell receptor beta chains were all read from a single sample in a study of cytomegalovirus exposure and HLA in healthy donors (dated 2017 in TCRdb). Library method: the immunoSEQ multiplex PCR assay. A mixture of 60 forward primers for TCR Vbeta segments and 13 reverse primers for TCR Jbeta segments was used in the multiplex PCR. This is the immuneACCESS table as TCRdb keeps it, with only in-frame sequences that have V and J called. A part of the clones is gone; compared with another copy, unresolved V genes explain less than half, and the rest is unexplained. In all, the sample holds about 110,000 clones, and roughly three quarters of those were seen once. Of the sample, approximately 5.6% is held by the ten largest clones. Sequenced input: PBMCs. The receptors shown here come from a man under 40 in good health and CMV-seropositive.

Here the CDR3 reads CASSAPDSRGEQYF. In DNA, the CDR3 is TGTGCCAGCAGTGCCCCGGACAGTCGTGGGGAGCAGTACTTC. The rearrangement joins TRBV25-1 to TRBJ2-7, with D perhaps matching TRBD1 (6 bases). V was shortened by 4 bases and J by 7 bases, with 17 bases between the two germline ends. CDR1 and CDR2 (germline): MGHDK, SYGVNS. The CDR3 has 14 residues.

The J gene is TRBJ2-5, the V gene TRBV7-2, with 13 bases that match TRBD2. From germline, CDR1 is SGHTA and CDR2 FQGNSA. CDR3 length: 16 amino acids. V was pared by 5 bases and J by 4 bases, with 7 bases of the junction left unmatched. The CDR3 sequence: CASSLGTSGVVETQYF. CDR3 bases: TGTGCCAGCAGCCTCGGGACTAGCGGGGTGGTAGAGACCCAGTACTTC.

The V call is TRBV10-3, the J call TRBJ1-1; TRBD1 agrees at 7 bases. This CDR3 spans 16 amino acids. The V and J ends lost 0 bases and 1 base, in that order; junction bases with no gene match: 5. CDR1 ENHRY and CDR2 SYGVKD come from the germline V gene. As DNA, the CDR3 is TGTGCCATCAGTGAGTCGAGGCAGGGGGGGAACACTGAAGCTTTCTTT. It is translated as CAISESRQGGNTEAFF.

The genes are TRBV7-9 and TRBJ2-3; 8 nucleotides align to TRBD2. The CDR3 is 17 residues long. Germline loops: CDR1 SEHNR, CDR2 FQNEAQ (reference sequence). V dropped 5 bases and J dropped 5; count of bases not matched to a gene: 15. The CDR3 is CASSPYSGVVQGDTQYF. The CDR3 DNA reads as TGTGCCAGCAGCCCCTATAGCGGGGTAGTTCAAGGAGATACGCAGTATTTT. The variable domain in full, completed from reference TRBV7-9 and TRBJ2-3, reads DTGVSQNPRHKITKRGQNVTFRCDPISEHNRLYWYRQTLGQGPEFLTYFQNEAQLEKSRLLSDRFSAERPKGSFSTLEIQRTEQGDSAMYLCASSPYSGVVQGDTQYFGPGTRLTVL.

The genes are TRBV27 and TRBJ2-5, with 9 bases lining up with TRBD2. The assigned J gene may be wrong: the sequence end matches TRBJ2-7 better. The CDR3 is made up of 15 amino acids. Germline V gene sequence: CDR1 MNHEY, CDR2 SMNVEV (reference sequence). CDR3 in amino acids: CASRLAGAKNYEQYF. In nucleotides, the CDR3 is TGTGCCAGCAGATTAGCGGGGGCGAAAAACTACGAGCAGTACTTC.

This rearrangement joins TRBV7-8 to TRBJ1-4; D is unclear. Trimming cost V 3 bases and J 3 bases, with 8 bases left between them. The CDR3 has 14 residues. From germline, CDR1 is SGHVS and CDR2 FQNEAQ. As DNA, the CDR3 is TGTGCCAGCAGCTTGGGAGTAGCTAATGAAAAACTGTTTTTT. Its translation: CASSLGVANEKLFF.

DNA for the CDR3: TGTGCCAGTAGTCCCCGACAGGGAAATCAGCCCCAGCATTTT. Residues: CASSPRQGNQPQHF. The chain carries TRBV19 and TRBJ1-5; 7 bases match TRBD1. CDR1 and CDR2 from the germline V gene are LNHDA and SQIVND (reference sequence). The CDR3 is 14 residues long. The V and J ends lost 5 bases and 4 bases, in that order; junction bases with no gene match: 5.

The sample holds one count of this clone. The V call is TRBV25-1, the J call TRBJ2-3, with 7 bases aligning to TRBD1. V lost 6 bases and J lost 2; bases outside the gene matches: 8. This CDR3 spans 15 amino acids. Germline assignment: CDR1 MGHDK and CDR2 SYGVNS. CDR3 in amino acids: CASSPGTDSTDTQYF. As DNA, the CDR3 is TGTGCCAGCAGCCCCGGGACAGACTCCACAGATACGCAGTATTTT.

This sequence joins TRBV11-2 and TRBJ1-1; 7 bases match TRBD1. The trim removed 3 bases at V and 2 bases at J, leaving 9 bases unmatched. The CDR3 is made up of 16 amino acids. Germline V lookup: CDR1 SGHAT, CDR2 FQNNGV. The CDR3 sequence: CASSFRGTAENTEAFF. The CDR3 DNA reads as TGTGCCAGCAGCTTCCGGGGGACAGCCGAAAACACTGAAGCTTTCTTT. The full variable domain, with the rest looked up from reference TRBV11-2 and TRBJ1-1, is EAGVAQSPRYKIIEKRQSVAFWCNPISGHATLYWYQQILGQGPKLLIQFQNNGVVDDSQLPKDRFSAERLKGVDSTLKIQPAKLEDSAVYLCASSFRGTAENTEAFFGQGTRLTVV.

The chain employs TRBV5-6 and TRBJ2-7, with a weak D call TRBD2 (6 bases). The CDR3 runs 13 residues. Trimming cost V 4 bases and J 2 bases, with 10 bases left between them. The V gene's germline CDR1 is SGHDT and CDR2 YYEEEE. The CDR3 loop is CASSIGGTYEQYF. The CDR3, as DNA: TGTGCCAGCAGCATTGGCGGGACCTACGAGCAGTACTTC.

The chain links TRBV19 to TRBJ1-2, with D possibly being TRBD1 (5 bases). The CDR3 loop spans 15 amino acids. CDR1 and CDR2 from the germline V gene are LNHDA and SQIVND (reference sequence). Trimming pared 5 bases from V and 3 bases from J, leaving 16 bases between. CDR3 DNA sequence: TGTGCCAGTAGTCCTCGGGCGGGGGGTGACTATGGCTACACCTTC. It encodes CASSPRAGGDYGYTF.

The genes are TRBV11-2 and TRBJ2-2, with unresolved D. The ends were cut back, 3 bases at V and 1 base at J, with 3 bases in the middle. Germline V gene data show CDR1 as SGHAT and CDR2 as FQNNGV. The CDR3 is made up of 13 amino acids. The CDR3 loop reads CASSFMNTGELFF. As DNA, the CDR3 is TGTGCCAGCAGCTTCATGAACACCGGGGAGCTGTTTTTT.

The chain couples TRBV15 to TRBJ1-4; a weak D match, TRBD1 (6 bases). This CDR3 has 16 amino acids. V gave up 3 bases and J gave up 0 bases, with 11 bases separating them. Germline loops: CDR1 LNHNV, CDR2 YYDKDF (reference sequence). The CDR3, as DNA: TGTGCCACCAGCAGGGACAGACTTTCAACTAATGAAAAACTGTTTTTT. Translating gives CATSRDRLSTNEKLFF.

In this sample, this clone turned up once. The chain combines TRBV7-6 with TRBJ2-1, with a possible D match to TRBD1 (7 bases). This CDR3 spans 17 amino acids. Germline V gene lookup returns CDR1 SGHVS and CDR2 FNYEAQ. Trimming cost V 5 bases and J 0 bases, with 17 bases left between them. As DNA, the CDR3 is TGTGCCAGCAGCCATAGGGGGCGGGGTAGCTCCTACAATGAGCAGTTCTTC. This gives the protein CASSHRGRGSSYNEQFF.

This chain joins TRBV5-1 and TRBJ2-6; 7 nucleotides line up with TRBD1. The CDR3 extends over 18 amino acids. J gave up 0 bases and V 4 bases, and 10 bases lay outside the gene matches. CDR1 and CDR2 from the germline V gene are SGHRS and YFSETQ. CDR3 nucleotides: TGCGCCAGCAGCCTCACCGGGACAGCGATCTCTGGGGCCAACGTCCTGACTTTC. It translates to CASSLTGTAISGANVLTF.

The gene calls are TRBV11-3 and TRBJ2-1; the match to TRBD2 covers 8 bases. Germline assignment: CDR1 SGHNT and CDR2 YENEEA. V dropped 5 bases and J dropped 9; count of bases not matched to a gene: 18. This CDR3 has 17 residues. CDR3 nucleotide sequence: TGTGCCAGCAGCCACGCCGTCGGAGCGGGGGCTCGGGTTGAGCAGTTCTTC. Amino acid sequence: CASSHAVGAGARVEQFF.

Of note for this clone: The junction differs from germline at one of its ends, possibly a read error. The chain carries TRBV15 and TRBJ1-2; 8 nucleotides line up with TRBD1. The CDR3 has 13 residues. Germline V CDR1 and CDR2: LNHNV, YYDKDF (reference sequence). The DNA of the CDR3 is TGTGCCACCAGCAGAGAGCAAACAGGGGGTCTCCTCTTC. Its translation: CATSREQTGGLLF.

Ten or more counts support this clone. The CDR3 region is CASSLDQGGHGGYTF. CDR3 coding DNA: TGCGCCAGCAGCTTGGATCAGGGTGGGCATGGTGGCTACACCTTC. The rearrangement uses TRBV5-1 and TRBJ1-2; D is perhaps TRBD1 (5 bases). The CDR3 sequence is 15 residues long. Trimming cost V 0 bases and J 7 bases, with 16 bases left between them. Germline lookup yields CDR1 SGHRS and CDR2 YFSETQ. Complete variable domain (other parts from reference TRBV5-1 and TRBJ1-2): KAGVTQTPRYLIKTRGQQVTLSCSPISGHRSVSWYQQTPGQGLQFLFEYFSETQRNKGNFPGRFSGRQFSNSRSEMNVSTLELGDSALYLCASSLDQGGHGGYTFGSGTRLTVV.